This T cell receptor (beta chain) was captured in a study of OX40 agonist ivuxolimab in advanced cancers. Clones were sequenced by immunoSEQ multiplex PCR, and TCRdb holds only the in-frame ones, with some missing. The data show around 34,000 clones, with around nine tenths seen just once and under 45% held by the top ten. Patients were ineligible given autoimmune disease history or systemic immunosuppression. This clone showed up just once. Trimming cost V 3 bases and J 6 bases, with 20 bases left between them. CDR1 SNHLY and CDR2 FYNNEI come from the germline V gene. This CDR3 is 17 amino acids long.

Sequencing was performed on CD4+ or CD8+ T cells sorted from blood, taken in a trial of the OX40 agonist ivuxolimab. This sequence joins TRBV2 and TRBJ1-4; D perhaps matches TRBD1 (5 bases). This clonotype originated in an adult with an advanced solid tumor such as melanoma, head and neck, liver or kidney cancer. The CDR3 loop is CASSDQGGHVSDEKLFF. Here the CDR3 DNA reads TGTGCCAGCAGTGACCAGGGTGGTCACGTTAGTGATGAAAAACTGTTTTTT. The full variable domain, completed using reference TRBV2 and TRBJ1-4, is EPEVTQTPSHQVTQMGQEVILRCVPISNHLYFYWYRQILGQKVEFLVSFYNNEISEKSEIFDDQFSVERPDGSNFTLKIRSTKLEDSAMYFCASSDQGGHVSDEKLFFGSGTQLSVL.